This passage covers 19 T cell receptor beta chains from one sample sequenced in a study of blood T cell repertoires in COVID-19. Clones were sequenced by immunoSEQ multiplex PCR, and TCRdb holds only the in-frame ones, with some missing. The sample consists of more than 300,000 clones, about 85% of them appearing once. Sequences were obtained from PBMCs or T cells enriched from blood (not recorded which). The source of these receptors is a woman younger than 45 who had recovered from COVID-19.

The CDR3 coding sequence is TGCGCCAGCAGCTTCCAGGGGGCGCGCAATCAGCCCCAGCATTTT. Its protein product is CASSFQGARNQPQHF. The rearrangement uses TRBV5-1 and TRBJ1-5; the match to TRBD1 covers 8 bases. The CDR3 extends over 15 amino acids. With V trimmed by 2 bases and J by 2 bases, 3 bases remained unmatched. Germline-derived CDR1 and CDR2 are SGHRS and YFSETQ. Together with reference TRBV5-1 and TRBJ1-5, the CDR3 gives the full variable domain: KAGVTQTPRYLIKTRGQQVTLSCSPISGHRSVSWYQQTPGQGLQFLFEYFSETQRNKGNFPGRFSGRQFSNSRSEMNVSTLELGDSALYLCASSFQGARNQPQHFGDGTRLSIL.

The chain recombines TRBV10-3 with TRBJ1-1; D unclear. Trimming took off 0 bases at V and 5 bases at J, with 13 bases between the two ends. Germline V lookup: CDR1 ENHRY, CDR2 SYGVKD. The CDR3 consists of 15 residues. The CDR3 is CAISESPTSGTEAFF. The CDR3 DNA reads as TGTGCCATCAGTGAGTCCCCCACATCGGGAACTGAAGCTTTCTTT.

This rearrangement joins TRBV30 to TRBJ1-1; tentative D call: TRBD1 (5 bases). This CDR3 contains 13 residues. The V and J ends lost 3 bases and 6 bases respectively, with 14 bases between them. Germline CDR1 and CDR2: GTSNPN and SVGIG (reference sequence). CDR3 loop: CAWRGPGSPEAFF. In DNA, the CDR3 is TGTGCCTGGAGGGGTCCAGGGTCCCCTGAAGCTTTCTTT.

The genes are TRBV6-5 and TRBJ2-5, with D hard to call. Trimming removed 4 bases at V and 0 bases at J, with 6 bases between. The CDR3 contains 13 residues. Germline V gene sequence: CDR1 MNHEY, CDR2 SVGAGI. Here the CDR3 DNA reads TGTGCCAGCAGTTCACAAAACCAAGAGACCCAGTACTTC. Translated, it gives CASSSQNQETQYF.

V and J are TRBV30 and TRBJ1-1; unclear D gene. Per germline, CDR1 GTSNPN and CDR2 SVGIG (reference sequence). The CDR3 extends over 14 amino acids. V was pared by 4 bases and J by 0 bases, with 12 bases between. In DNA, the CDR3 is TGTGCCTGGAATCGGGGTCCGATGAACACTGAAGCTTTCTTT. It yields the protein CAWNRGPMNTEAFF.

The chain links TRBV30 to TRBJ1-3; 7 bases match TRBD1. The CDR3 consists of 16 residues. After removal of 2 bases from V and 2 bases from J, the junction contained 9 bases not matched to a gene. Germline V gene data show CDR1 as GTSNPN and CDR2 as SVGIG (reference sequence). CDR3 residues: CAWSSGRGMTGNTIYF. CDR3 coding DNA: TGTGCCTGGAGTTCCGGCAGGGGGATGACTGGAAACACCATATATTTT.

The V gene is TRBV6-6, the J gene TRBJ1-1; 8 bases fit TRBD1. The CDR3 loop spans 18 amino acids. The trim removed 5 bases at V and 3 bases at J, leaving 17 bases unmatched. Germline CDR1 is MNHNY and CDR2 is SVGAGI (reference sequence). CDR3 amino acids: CASSHEPFSTGVDTEAFF. As DNA, the CDR3 is TGTGCCAGCAGTCACGAGCCATTCTCGACAGGGGTGGACACTGAAGCTTTCTTT.

This clone was detected once. This chain joins TRBV6-6 and TRBJ1-2; D unresolved. This CDR3 is 14 amino acids long. Trimming cost V 7 bases and J 4 bases, with 16 bases left between them. Germline V gives CDR1 MNHNY, CDR2 SVGAGI (reference sequence). The CDR3 region is CASILEEGPYGYTF. As DNA, the CDR3 is TGTGCCAGCATTTTAGAGGAGGGTCCCTATGGCTACACCTTC.

J is TRBJ2-7 and V is TRBV5-1, with TRBD1 as a possible D gene (5 bases). This CDR3 has 14 residues. CDR1 is SGHRS and CDR2 is YFSETQ in the germline V gene. Between the trimmed V and J ends, which lost 4 bases and 1 base, there was a span of 12 bases. CDR3 amino acids: CASSPGSGSYEQYF. The CDR3 DNA follows: TGCGCCAGCAGCCCTGGTTCAGGGTCCTACGAGCAGTACTTC. The full variable domain, its missing parts supplied by reference TRBV5-1 and TRBJ2-7, is KAGVTQTPRYLIKTRGQQVTLSCSPISGHRSVSWYQQTPGQGLQFLFEYFSETQRNKGNFPGRFSGRQFSNSRSEMNVSTLELGDSALYLCASSPGSGSYEQYFGPGTRLTVT.

The chain has TRBV18 and TRBJ2-3; tentative D call: TRBD2 (5 bases). Deletions cut 4 bases from V and 3 bases from J, with 14 bases between. Germline loops: CDR1 KGHSH, CDR2 LQKENI. The CDR3 covers 15 residues. The CDR3 nucleotides read TGTGCCAGCTCACGGGAGTACGGTACAACAGATACGCAGTATTTT. Translated: CASSREYGTTDTQYF.

The rearrangement links TRBV7-3 to TRBJ2-1; 8 positions match TRBD2. Germline trimming cut 5 bases from V and 7 bases from J; bases unmatched to any gene: 13. There are 16 residues in the CDR3. CDR1 is SGHTA, CDR2 FQGTGA, per germline. CDR3 sequence: CASSPHRGAGGNEQFF. CDR3 sequence (DNA): TGTGCCAGCAGCCCCCACCGGGGGGCGGGGGGAAATGAGCAGTTCTTC. Using reference TRBV7-3 and TRBJ2-1 for the parts outside the CDR3, the full variable domain is GAGVSQTPSNKVTEKGKYVELRCDPISGHTALYWYRQSLGQGPEFLIYFQGTGAADDSGLPNDRFFAVRPEGSVSTLKIQRTERGDSAVYLCASSPHRGAGGNEQFFGPGTRLTVL.

V and J are TRBV19 and TRBJ1-1; TRBD1 matches 10 bases. Germline-derived CDR1 and CDR2 are LNHDA and SQIVND (reference sequence). The CDR3 runs to 13 residues. J was trimmed by 8 bases and V by 5 bases; bases with no gene match: 5. In DNA, the CDR3 is TGTGCCAGTAGTCCCTGGACAGGGGGAGAAGCTTTCTTT. This encodes CASSPWTGGEAFF.

In its sample, this clone was seen once. The CDR3 nucleotides are TGTGCCAGCAGCGTAGAGGTTGAGGATTCACCCCTCCACTTT. It is translated as CASSVEVEDSPLHF. This chain joins TRBV9 and TRBJ1-6, with D unresolved. The CDR3 is 14 residues long. Looked up from germline, CDR1 is SGDLS and CDR2 is YYNGEE. The V and J ends lost 0 bases and 8 bases respectively, with 9 bases between them.

The CDR3 spells CASTGVEGGEQETQYF. Written as DNA, the CDR3 is TGTGCCAGCACCGGGGTTGAGGGTGGTGAACAAGAGACCCAGTACTTC. The J gene is TRBJ2-5, the V gene TRBV5-6; perhaps TRBD2 as D (5 bases). The germline V gene has CDR1 SGHDT and CDR2 YYEEEE. V shed 6 bases and J shed 2 bases, with 20 bases lying between them. CDR3 length equals 16 residues.

The chain joins TRBV7-8 to TRBJ1-4, with 9 positions matching TRBD1. The CDR3 is 15 residues long. V lost 1 base, J lost 7 bases, and 4 bases stayed unmatched. Per germline, CDR1 SGHVS and CDR2 FQNEAQ. The CDR3 sequence is CASSLEDRGPEKLFF. The DNA for the CDR3 is TGTGCCAGCAGCTTAGAGGACAGGGGCCCTGAAAAACTGTTTTTT.

This chain joins TRBV10-2 and TRBJ1-2; D ambiguous. This CDR3 spans 12 amino acids. Trimming shortened V by 3 bases and J by 4 bases, and 6 bases separated the two germline ends. The germline CDR1 and CDR2 sequences are WSHSY and SAAADI. DNA of the CDR3: TGCGCCAGCAGTGACGGTCCCTATGGCTACACCTTC. The encoded protein is CASSDGPYGYTF.

The gene calls are TRBV10-3 and TRBJ2-5; D remains unclear. Per the germline V gene, CDR1 is ENHRY and CDR2 is SYGVKD. The CDR3 consists of 16 residues. Trimming stripped 5 bases from V and 4 bases from J, with 20 bases between. The CDR3 protein is CAISNLGIRLPETQYF. Here the CDR3 DNA reads TGTGCCATCAGTAACTTAGGTATAAGACTTCCAGAGACCCAGTACTTC.

This clone was seen a handful of times. The V gene is TRBV21-1, the J gene TRBJ2-7; the DNA was not compared with TRBD1, the D call given in the table. TRBV21-1 is a listed pseudogene. CDR3 length equals 12 residues. Written as DNA, the CDR3 is TGTGCCAGCAGCACCCGACAGCTCGAGCAGTACTTC. This sequence encodes CASSTRQLEQYF.

This clone has just one count. The gene calls are TRBV5-1 and TRBJ2-2; D possibly corresponds to TRBD2 (6 bases). The CDR3 spans 16 residues. Trimming removed 2 bases at V and 0 bases at J, with 11 bases between. Germline V lookup: CDR1 SGHRS, CDR2 YFSETQ. The CDR3, as DNA: TGCGCCAGCAGCTTACGCGGCGGGACGAACACCGGGGAGCTGTTTTTT. Protein: CASSLRGGTNTGELFF.